Listed below are T cell receptor beta chains from one sample, sequenced in a study of identical twins. TCRdb recomputed calls from the 5' RACE reads with MiXCR, one row per CDR3 protein. This sample has hundreds of thousands of distinct CDR3 sequences, with roughly a quarter found just once. This sample was shared with a second study, whose subject was T cells expressing NK-cell markers.

Source material: CD4+ T cells sorted from blood. These receptors all come from a woman aged 18-35 years in good health. The CDR3 runs from the conserved cysteine through the conserved F or W. D genes are given only for firm matches. Expanded clones get a size class; other rows say once, few or many, or leave the size out.

>NA|TRBJ2-7|NA|TRBV15
TGTGCCACCAGCGCCATCGGGGGCGGGCACCGGTACGAGCAGTACTTC
CATSAIGGGHRYEQYF
>NA|TRBJ2-2|NA|TRBV6-1
TGTGCCAGCACCTATCTAATTGTAGGGTTCCGGGACACCGGGGAGCTGTTTTTT
CASTYLIVGFRDTGELFF
>NA|TRBJ2-1|TRBD2|TRBV10-1
TGCGCCAGCAGTGAGGCGGGTTGGACTAGCGGCCTCTACAATGAGCAGTTCTTC
CASSEAGWTSGLYNEQFF
>few|TRBJ2-1|NA|TRBV7-9
TGTGCCAGCAGCCCAAGGGGGGACCCCTACAATGAGCAGTTCTTC
CASSPRGDPYNEQFF
>NA|TRBJ2-2|TRBD1|TRBV30
TGTGCCTGGAGTGGACAGGGGTACACCGGGGAGCTGTTTTTT
CAWSGQGYTGELFF
>few|TRBJ2-7|NA|TRBV10-3
TGTGCCATCGGCGCCCGGTTTGGCAACGAGCAGTACTTC
CAIGARFGNEQYF
>NA|TRBJ2-7|TRBD2|TRBV5-1
TGCGCCAGCAGCTTTATTGGCGGGGGGGTCAACGAGCAGTACTTC
CASSFIGGGVNEQYF
>few|TRBJ2-7|TRBD2|TRBV28
TGTGCCAGCAGTCCCTGGACTAGCGGAAAATACGAGCAGTACTTC
CASSPWTSGKYEQYF
>few|TRBJ2-1|NA|TRBV7-7
TGTGCTAGCAGCTTCGGCCAGGGTGGTGAGCAGTTCTTC
CASSFGQGGEQFF
>NA|TRBJ1-2|NA|TRBV6-5
TGTGCCAGCAGACTCGCAGGGGGCTACACCTTC
CASRLAGGYTF
>NA|TRBJ1-2|NA|TRBV5-1
TGCGCCAGCAGCTTTGACGGCGGGCGGGACGCGGTCACCTTC
CASSFDGGRDAVTF
>NA|TRBJ2-2|TRBD1|TRBV20-1
TGCAGTGCTAGTGAGGGACAGGGCACCGGGGAGCTGTTTTTT
CSASEGQGTGELFF
>few|TRBJ2-3|NA|TRBV20-1
TGCAGTGCTTACTTGGCCGGCGCAGATACGCAGTATTTT
CSAYLAGADTQYF
>NA|TRBJ2-7|NA|TRBV7-2
TGTGCCAGCAGCTTAATTGTGGTTCGCGGGACACCCTACGAGCAGTACTTC
CASSLIVVRGTPYEQYF
>many|TRBJ2-7|NA|TRBV3-1
TGTGCCAGCAGCCAAGGTCGGAACGGCCTAGAGGACTTC
CASSQGRNGLEDF
>NA|TRBJ2-2|NA|TRBV10-2
TGCGCCAGCAGTGTTAGGACGGATAATGCCGGGGAGCTGTTTTTT
CASSVRTDNAGELFF
>NA|TRBJ1-1|NA|TRBV6-1
TGTGCCAGCACCGCACCCGGCATGAACACTGAAGCTTTCTTT
CASTAPGMNTEAFF
>few|TRBJ2-5|NA|TRBV9
TGTGCCAGCAGCGTAGCGGCGGGGGCGAGAGAGACCCAGTACTTC
CASSVAAGARETQYF
>NA|TRBJ2-2|NA|TRBV5-1
TGCGCCAGCAGCTTTTACAGGAACACCGGGGAGCTGTTTTTT
CASSFYRNTGELFF
>many|TRBJ2-5|NA|TRBV5-1
TGCGCCAGCAGCTTTAATCCGGGGGAGACCCAGTACTTC
CASSFNPGETQYF
>many|TRBJ2-5|TRBD2|TRBV19
TGTGCCAGTAGTATACGGACTAGCGGAAGAGAGACCCAGTACTTC
CASSIRTSGRETQYF
>NA|TRBJ2-3|TRBD2|TRBV7-9
TGTGCCAGCAGCCTAGCGGGAGGGCCTAAAGATACGCAGTATTTT
CASSLAGGPKDTQYF
>NA|TRBJ2-4|NA|TRBV6-1
TGTACCAGCACCCGAGACAGTGCAGCCAAAAACATTCAGTACTTC
CTSTRDSAAKNIQYF
>NA|TRBJ2-7|NA|TRBV20-1
TGCAGTGCTAGAGCTCCATGGGGGTACGAGCAGTACTTC
CSARAPWGYEQYF
>few|TRBJ2-1|TRBD2|TRBV9
TGTGCCAGCAGCGGCTTAGCGGGAGGCGGGGTGGGTGAGCAGTTCTTC
CASSGLAGGGVGEQFF
>NA|TRBJ2-1|TRBD2|TRBV20-1
TGCAGTGCTAGAGATGGACTAGCGGGGGAGCAGTTCTTC
CSARDGLAGEQFF
>NA|TRBJ2-7|NA|TRBV5-1
TGCGCCAGCAGCTTAATGGACAATGAGTACGAGCAGTACTTC
CASSLMDNEYEQYF